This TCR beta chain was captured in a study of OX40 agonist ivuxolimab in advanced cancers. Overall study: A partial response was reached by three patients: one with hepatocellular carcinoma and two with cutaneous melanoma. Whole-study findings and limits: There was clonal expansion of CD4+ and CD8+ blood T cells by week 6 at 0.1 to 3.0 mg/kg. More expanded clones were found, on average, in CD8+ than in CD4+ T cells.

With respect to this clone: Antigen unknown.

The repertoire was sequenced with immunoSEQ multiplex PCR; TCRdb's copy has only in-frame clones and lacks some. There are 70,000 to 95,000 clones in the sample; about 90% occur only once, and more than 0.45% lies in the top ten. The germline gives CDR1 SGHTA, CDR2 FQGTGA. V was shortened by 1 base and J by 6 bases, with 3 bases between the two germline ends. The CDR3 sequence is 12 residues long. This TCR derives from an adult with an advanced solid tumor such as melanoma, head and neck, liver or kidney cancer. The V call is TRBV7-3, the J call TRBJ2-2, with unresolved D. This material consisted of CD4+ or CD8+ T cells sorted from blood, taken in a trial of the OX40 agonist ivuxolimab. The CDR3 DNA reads TGTGCCAGCAGCTTAAGGTCCGGGGAGCTGTTTTTT. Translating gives CASSLRSGELFF.